Below, 14 T cell receptor beta chains from the same sample are listed, as sequenced in a study of shared clonotypes between healthy human individuals. Data came from immunoSEQ multiplex PCR; TCRdb stores just in-frame clones and leaves some out. The data hold roughly 2,300,000 clones, with roughly 92% observed a single time. The sample comprised naive CD4+ T cells from PBMCs. Subset in this sample: CD45RA+ positively selected. The receptors stem from a man aged 18 to 30 in good health. Some clones in this sample may be carry-over from other donors' samples.

V gene TRBV27 combines with J gene TRBJ2-7, with TRBD1 as a possible D gene (6 bases). There are 14 residues in the CDR3. V lost 3 bases to trimming and J lost 5 bases, with 14 bases between them. CDR1 and CDR2 from the germline V gene are MNHEY and SMNVEV (reference sequence). The CDR3 reads CASSFNRVMHEQYF. CDR3 bases: TGTGCCAGCAGTTTCAACAGGGTTATGCACGAGCAGTACTTC.

The chain's CDR3 is CASSLEGVYENNEQFF. The CDR3 DNA follows: TGTGCCAGCAGTTTAGAGGGGGTCTACGAAAACAATGAGCAGTTCTTC. This rearrangement joins TRBV28 to TRBJ2-1; D is possibly TRBD1 (6 bases). Germline V gives CDR1 MDHEN, CDR2 SYDVKM. The CDR3 contains 16 residues. The ends were cut back, 2 bases at V and 5 bases at J, with 16 bases in the middle. The whole variable domain, remainder taken from reference TRBV28 and TRBJ2-1, is DVKVTQSSRYLVKRTGEKVFLECVQDMDHENMFWYRQDPGLGLRLIYFSYDVKMKEKGDIPEGYSVSREKKERFSLILESASTNQTSMYLCASSLEGVYENNEQFFGPGTRLTVL.

To note about this clone: The same CDR3 arises from other DNA sequences in this sample as well. The chain combines TRBV9 with TRBJ2-2; D unresolved. Looked up from germline, CDR1 is SGDLS and CDR2 is YYNGEE. There are 16 residues in the CDR3. V was clipped by 0 bases and J by 0 bases, with 9 bases between them. The DNA for the CDR3 is TGTGCCAGCAGCGTAGGCTCAGGCGCGAACACCGGGGAGCTGTTTTTT. This translates into CASSVGSGANTGELFF.

This clone was seen just once. The J gene is TRBJ2-2, the V gene TRBV9; TRBD1 is a possible D gene (5 bases). The length of the CDR3 is 13 residues. Trimming left V 0 bases short and J 6 bases short, with 6 bases between. CDR1 and CDR2 from the germline V gene are SGDLS and YYNGEE. Here the CDR3 DNA reads TGTGCCAGCAGCGTAGAGACAGCCGGGGAGCTGTTTTTT. This sequence encodes CASSVETAGELFF.

The chain is built from TRBV6-6 and TRBJ2-7, with 8 bases matching TRBD1. CDR1 is MNHNY, CDR2 SVGAGI, per germline (reference sequence). The CDR3 length is 14 residues. With V trimmed by 2 bases and J by 5 bases, 5 bases remained unmatched. The CDR3 DNA sequence: TGTGCCAGCAGTTACACTGACAGGGGCAACGAGCAGTACTTC. Translated: CASSYTDRGNEQYF.

The chain carries TRBV5-1 and TRBJ2-1, with unresolved D. There are 14 residues in the CDR3. Looked up from germline, CDR1 is SGHRS and CDR2 is YFSETQ. Trimming cost V 2 bases and J 9 bases, with 15 bases left between them. CDR3 DNA: TGCGCCAGCAGCTTTCTGACTGGGGATGGTGAGCAGTTCTTC. As protein: CASSFLTGDGEQFF.

This rearrangement joins TRBV6-6 to TRBJ1-6, with 9 bases that match TRBD1. J gave up 7 bases and V 5 bases, and 6 bases lay outside the gene matches. The CDR3 covers 15 residues. Germline CDR1 and CDR2: MNHNY and SVGAGI (reference sequence). The CDR3 DNA sequence: TGTGCCAGCAGTCGTCTAACAGGGGGCAATTCACCCCTCCACTTT. The encoded protein is CASSRLTGGNSPLHF.

The genes are TRBV7-2 and TRBJ2-5; the D call may be TRBD1 or TRBD2 (5 bases each). The CDR3 is made up of 15 amino acids. Trimming cost V 3 bases and J 0 bases, with 11 bases left between them. Germline V CDR1 and CDR2: SGHTA, FQGNSA. CDR3 bases: TGTGCCAGCAGCTTCACCGGGACCCACCAAGAGACCCAGTACTTC. Translated, it gives CASSFTGTHQETQYF.

V gene TRBV5-6 combines with J gene TRBJ1-4; 7 bases line up with TRBD1. Trimming cost V 4 bases and J 2 bases; bases outside gene matches: 5. Looked up from germline, CDR1 is SGHDT and CDR2 is YYEEEE. This CDR3 contains 15 residues. For the CDR3, the DNA is TGTGCCAGCAGCACGGTACAGGGGACTAATGAAAAACTGTTTTTT. It encodes CASSTVQGTNEKLFF.

The V and J genes are TRBV6-1 and TRBJ1-1; no definite D call. The CDR3 runs to 13 residues. V lost 3 bases and J 3 bases, leaving 8 bases between the germline ends. Germline values: CDR1 MNHNS, CDR2 SASEGT. The CDR3 bases are TGTGCCAGCAGTGACCCCTATTACACTGAAGCTTTCTTT. Encoded protein: CASSDPYYTEAFF.

The chain recombines TRBV7-2 with TRBJ2-7; 7 bases line up with TRBD2. The CDR3 loop spans 13 amino acids. The germline V gene encodes CDR1 SGHTA and CDR2 FQGNSA. Trimming removed 7 bases from V and 3 bases from J; junction bases left unmatched: 6. Here the CDR3 reads CASTPSGLYEQYF. The CDR3 DNA is TGTGCCAGCACCCCTAGCGGACTCTACGAGCAGTACTTC.

The chain carries TRBV6-5 and TRBJ1-5; D possibly corresponds to TRBD1 (5 bases). V shed 2 bases and J shed 9 bases, with 14 bases lying between them. The CDR3 runs to 14 residues. Germline V gene sequence: CDR1 MNHEY, CDR2 SVGAGI. The CDR3 region has the DNA TGTGCCAGCAGTTACAGCCGGACACTTGGGCCCCAGCATTTT. It is translated as CASSYSRTLGPQHF.

The chain combines TRBV30 with TRBJ2-7; maybe TRBD2 (5 bases). The CDR3 is made up of 12 amino acids. The V end lost 3 bases, the J end lost 7 bases, and 13 bases lay between the germline ends. From germline, CDR1 is GTSNPN and CDR2 SVGIG (reference sequence). The CDR3 DNA reads as TGTGCCTGGAGCGAAACTAGAGGAGAGCAGTACTTC. Translation: CAWSETRGEQYF.

This clone occurred once. The sample holds other DNA sequences that translate to the same CDR3. The gene calls are TRBV5-6 and TRBJ2-5, with D perhaps given as TRBD1 or TRBD2 (7 bases each). Trimming took 3 bases from V and 4 from J, leaving 10 bases between them. The length of the CDR3 is 13 residues. Per germline, CDR1 SGHDT and CDR2 YYEEEE. The CDR3 bases are TGTGCCAGCAGCTCCAGGGGGGGAGAGACCCAGTACTTC. Its translation is CASSSRGGETQYF.